This passage covers 27 T cell receptor beta chains from one sample sequenced in a study of identical twins. TCRdb fed the 5' RACE reads into MiXCR, producing one record per CDR3 protein. This sample has about 290,000 distinct CDR3 sequences, with 7.5% to 9.5% found just once. These records were also assigned to another study, of yellow fever vaccine responses in identical twins.

Sequenced: CD8+ T cells sorted from blood. The receptors were gathered from a woman under 30 in good health.

This clonotype appeared a few times. V is TRBV7-2 and J is TRBJ2-7, with 7 bases fitting TRBD1. Germline loops: CDR1 SGHTA, CDR2 FQGNSA. V shed 4 bases and J 2 bases; nucleotides not matched to a gene: 8. The CDR3 extends over 15 amino acids. The CDR3 DNA reads TGTGCCAGCAGCTCGACAGACAGGGTTCCCTACGAGCAGTACTTC. Encoded protein: CASSSTDRVPYEQYF.

As for this clonotype: One junction end does not reproduce the germline sequence, and a read error may be involved. The rearrangement links TRBV2 to TRBJ1-1; D is possibly TRBD1 (5 bases). Germline CDR1 reads SNHLY; CDR2 reads FYNNEI. CDR3 length: 11 amino acids. The CDR3 reads CASREGAEAFF. CDR3 DNA: TGTGCCAGCAGGGAAGGGGCTGAAGCTTTCTTT.

Ten or more counts support this clonotype. The chain uses TRBV27 and TRBJ2-5, with 8 bases lining up with TRBD2. The CDR3 is 14 residues long. After removal of 6 bases from V and 0 bases from J, the junction contained 3 bases not matched to a gene. Germline CDR1 MNHEY, CDR2 SMNVEV (reference sequence). As DNA, the CDR3 is TGTGCCAGCAGGAGACTAGCGAACCAAGAGACCCAGTACTTC. This gives the protein CASRRLANQETQYF.

This clonotype was detected only a few times. This chain connects TRBV6-4 to TRBJ2-1, with no clear D. The CDR3 runs to 14 residues. The ends were cut back, 0 bases at V and 7 bases at J, with 10 bases in the middle. The germline CDR1 and CDR2 sequences are MRHNA and SNTAGT. The CDR3 DNA is TGTGCCAGCAGTGACTCTTCCGGGTTGAATGAGCAGTTCTTC. Translating gives CASSDSSGLNEQFF.

In this sample, this clonotype turned up many times. The gene calls are TRBV20-1 and TRBJ2-3; maybe TRBD2 (7 bases). The germline V and J ends were trimmed by 6 bases and 0 bases, with 16 bases remaining between them. The CDR3 spans 15 residues. The germline V gene has CDR1 DFQATT and CDR2 SNEGSKA (reference sequence). The CDR3 region is CSALLGGGSTDTQYF. Written as DNA, the CDR3 is TGCAGTGCCCTGCTTGGCGGGGGCAGCACAGATACGCAGTATTTT.

V and J are TRBV29-1 and TRBJ1-2; possibly TRBD1 for D (5 bases). CDR3 length equals 11 residues. CDR1 and CDR2 from the germline V gene are SQVTM and ANQGSEA. V dropped 3 bases and J dropped 10 bases, with 12 bases sitting between them. The CDR3 coding sequence is TGCAGCGTTGATTCTAGGGGAGTCTACACCTTC. This gives the protein CSVDSRGVYTF.

The J gene is TRBJ2-5, the V gene TRBV5-6, with D unclear. Germline CDR1 and CDR2: SGHDT and YYEEEE. This CDR3 spans 13 amino acids. Trimming removed 4 bases from V and 3 bases from J, with 10 bases in between. The CDR3, as DNA: TGTGCCAGCAGCAGAAGACATAAAGAGACCCAGTACTTC. Amino acids: CASSRRHKETQYF.

This clonotype has more than one count but fewer than ten. The CDR3 spells CAIDPGLGYNEQFF. CDR3 DNA sequence: TGTGCCATCGACCCGGGACTAGGATACAATGAGCAGTTCTTC. This chain links TRBV25-1 with TRBJ2-1, with 8 bases aligning to TRBD2. The germline V gene has CDR1 MGHDK and CDR2 SYGVNS. The CDR3 length is 14 residues. The ends lost 10 bases at V and 4 bases at J; junction bases unmatched: 9.

This clonotype was observed many times. The chain combines TRBV14 with TRBJ2-3; TRBD2 is a possible D gene (6 bases). CDR1 is SGHDN and CDR2 is FVKESK in the germline V gene. The CDR3 length is 15 residues. Trimming removed 1 base at V and 4 bases at J, with 12 bases between. CDR3 DNA sequence: TGTGCCAGCAGCCAAGTTTGGAGGGGTCCAGATACGCAGTATTTT. It is translated as CASSQVWRGPDTQYF.

This clonotype appeared many times. The genes are TRBV20-1 and TRBJ1-4; weak D call: TRBD1 (5 bases). This CDR3 comprises 12 residues. CDR1 DFQATT and CDR2 SNEGSKA come from the germline V gene (reference sequence). Trimming shortened V by 3 bases and J by 8 bases, and 10 bases separated the two germline ends. The CDR3 DNA sequence: TGCAGTGCTAGTGATTGGGGGGAAAAACTGTTTTTT. It translates to CSASDWGEKLFF.

The sample holds a few counts of this clonotype. The rearrangement links TRBV20-1 to TRBJ2-7; 8 nucleotides agree with TRBD2. This CDR3 comprises 13 residues. From germline, CDR1 is DFQATT and CDR2 SNEGSKA (reference sequence). Unmatched junction bases numbered 7, after V lost 7 bases and J lost 2 bases. The chain's CDR3 is CSVISGAAYEQYF. The DNA of the CDR3 is TGCAGTGTTATTAGCGGGGCCGCCTACGAGCAGTACTTC.

This clonotype was found a few times. V usage is TRBV5-1 and J usage is TRBJ2-7, with D tentatively TRBD2 (6 bases). CDR3 length equals 13 residues. Trimming removed 3 bases from V and 3 bases from J, with 10 bases in between. Looked up from germline, CDR1 is SGHRS and CDR2 is YFSETQ. The CDR3 DNA is TGCGCCAGCAGCTCAACGGGGGTCTACGAGCAGTACTTC. Protein product: CASSSTGVYEQYF.

This clonotype was counted ten times or more. This chain joins TRBV29-1 and TRBJ2-1; the match to TRBD1 covers 7 bases. With V trimmed by 5 bases and J by 8 bases, 12 bases remained unmatched. This CDR3 contains 14 residues. Germline lookup yields CDR1 SQVTM and CDR2 ANQGSEA. CDR3 loop: CSVLNWDSLYEQFF. The CDR3, as DNA: TGCAGCGTTTTAAATTGGGACAGTTTATATGAGCAGTTCTTC.

This clonotype was detected a few times. This chain joins TRBV7-9 and TRBJ2-2, with unresolved D. Germline CDR1 reads SEHNR; CDR2 reads FQNEAQ (reference sequence). This CDR3 region has 15 residues. Trimming removed 3 bases at V and 3 bases at J, with 11 bases between. The CDR3 sequence: CASSFQDLDTGELFF. The CDR3 coding sequence is TGTGCCAGCAGCTTTCAAGACCTTGACACCGGGGAGCTGTTTTTT.

In DNA form, the CDR3 reads TGCAGTGCTAGAGATCCTGCAGGGCTCGGGGAGCTGTTTTTT. Protein product: CSARDPAGLGELFF. The chain has TRBV20-1 and TRBJ2-2, with D tentatively TRBD1 (5 bases). With 0 bases removed from V and 7 bases from J, the gap between germline ends came to 12 bases. CDR1 and CDR2 (germline): DFQATT, SNEGSKA (reference sequence). CDR3 length: 14 amino acids.

The table lists this clonotype with a few counts. The chain is built from TRBV11-2 and TRBJ1-6, with D perhaps matching TRBD1 (6 bases). Germline loops: CDR1 SGHAT, CDR2 FQNNGV. Trimming stripped 5 bases from V and 4 bases from J, with 21 bases between. There are 18 residues in the CDR3. DNA of the CDR3: TGTGCCAGCAGCCTAATGGGGGCCTCAAGACGGTATAATTCACCCCTCCACTTT. Amino acid sequence: CASSLMGASRRYNSPLHF.

This clonotype was observed a handful of times. The genes are TRBV7-9 and TRBJ1-1; the D gene is possibly TRBD1 (6 bases). The CDR3 spans 12 residues. V was cut by 5 bases and J by 10 bases, with 14 bases left in between. The V gene's germline CDR1 is SEHNR and CDR2 FQNEAQ (reference sequence). The CDR3 DNA is TGTGCCAGCAGCGAGGGGGGCGAGGGAGCTTTCTTT. Amino acids: CASSEGGEGAFF. Complete variable domain (other parts from reference TRBV7-9 and TRBJ1-1): DTGVSQNPRHKITKRGQNVTFRCDPISEHNRLYWYRQTLGQGPEFLTYFQNEAQLEKSRLLSDRFSAERPKGSFSTLEIQRTEQGDSAMYLCASSEGGEGAFFGQGTRLTVV.

This clonotype has a handful of counts. The chain uses TRBV5-1 and TRBJ2-1; 12 nucleotides line up with TRBD2. This CDR3 contains 18 residues. Looked up from germline, CDR1 is SGHRS and CDR2 is YFSETQ. The V gene end was trimmed by 0 bases and the J gene end by 2 bases; junction bases not matched to a gene: 6. CDR3 amino acids: CASSLASGGAKPYNEQFF. In nucleotides, the CDR3 is TGCGCCAGCAGCTTGGCTAGCGGGGGGGCAAAACCCTACAATGAGCAGTTCTTC. Full variable domain (remainder filled in from reference TRBV5-1 and TRBJ2-1): KAGVTQTPRYLIKTRGQQVTLSCSPISGHRSVSWYQQTPGQGLQFLFEYFSETQRNKGNFPGRFSGRQFSNSRSEMNVSTLELGDSALYLCASSLASGGAKPYNEQFFGPGTRLTVL.

As concerns this clonotype: A much larger clonotype is one base distant, so this may be a read error. The chain has TRBV20-1 and TRBJ2-1, with D tentatively TRBD1 (6 bases). The germline CDR1 and CDR2 sequences are DFQATT and SNEGSKA (reference sequence). The CDR3 runs to 12 residues. Trimming stripped 1 base from V and 6 bases from J, with 7 bases between. The CDR3 loop is CSARVGGNEQFF. Written as DNA, the CDR3 is TGCAGTGCTAGAGTAGGGGGCAATGAGCAGTTCTTC.

As concerns this clonotype: One end of the junction fails to match germline, which may point to a read error. The chain has TRBV4-1 and TRBJ2-5; tentatively, D is TRBD1 or TRBD2 (5 bases each). Per germline, CDR1 MGHRA and CDR2 YSYEKL. The CDR3 has 13 residues. This CDR3 reads CASSQDQDGADVF. The CDR3, as DNA: TGCGCCAGCAGCCAAGATCAGGACGGGGCCGACGTTTTC.

This chain joins TRBV3-1 and TRBJ2-7, with 9 bases identical to TRBD2. Germline-derived CDR1 and CDR2 are LGHDT and YNNKEL (reference sequence). After removal of 0 bases from V and 4 bases from J, the junction contained 10 bases not matched to a gene. The CDR3 is 17 residues long. The CDR3 sequence: CASSQDLFSGGRYEQYF. The CDR3 DNA follows: TGTGCCAGCAGCCAAGATCTTTTCAGCGGGGGGCGATACGAGCAGTACTTC.

This clonotype was picked up a small number of times. The rearrangement uses TRBV28 and TRBJ2-3; D not resolved. The V and J ends lost 5 bases and 0 bases respectively, with 15 bases between them. Germline loops: CDR1 MDHEN, CDR2 SYDVKM. The CDR3 loop spans 16 amino acids. DNA for the CDR3: TGTGCCAGCAGTCCCCGGACGGTTTCTAGCACAGATACGCAGTATTTT. Translation gives CASSPRTVSSTDTQYF.

This clonotype was seen once. This rearrangement joins TRBV19 to TRBJ2-1; D gene ambiguous. With 8 bases removed from V and 0 bases from J, the gap between germline ends came to 14 bases. Looked up from germline, CDR1 is LNHDA and CDR2 is SQIVND (reference sequence). CDR3 length: 15 residues. This CDR3 is CASRFGSSSYNEQFF. CDR3 bases: TGTGCCAGTCGGTTTGGTTCGAGCTCCTACAATGAGCAGTTCTTC.

This clonotype was seen at least ten times. V is TRBV6-2 or TRBV6-3 and J is TRBJ2-1; 12 nucleotides align to TRBD2. The CDR3 contains 18 residues. Germline V gene data show CDR1 as MNHEY and CDR2 as SVGEGT. The trim removed 7 bases at V and 1 base at J, leaving 11 bases unmatched. CDR3 nucleotide sequence: TGTGCCAGCAAAAAAGGACTAGCGGGAAAATGGTCCTACAATGAGCAGTTCTTC. It is translated as CASKKGLAGKWSYNEQFF.

This clonotype has at least ten counts. This sequence joins TRBV4-3 and TRBJ2-7; D remains ambiguous. The CDR3 is made up of 18 amino acids. V gave up 0 bases and J gave up 1 base, with 19 bases separating them. Germline V lookup: CDR1 LGHNA, CDR2 YSLEER. The chain's CDR3 is CASSQDMPGRTISYEQYF. The CDR3 coding sequence is TGCGCCAGCAGCCAAGATATGCCCGGACGCACTATATCCTACGAGCAGTACTTC.

This chain links TRBV7-3 with TRBJ2-1, with TRBD2 identical over 11 bases. CDR1 is SGHTA and CDR2 is FQGTGA in the germline V gene. The CDR3 runs to 16 residues. V shed 5 bases and J 7 bases; nucleotides not matched to a gene: 10. DNA of the CDR3: TGTGCCAGCAGCCTGTTAGCGGGGGGGACTCTGAATGAGCAGTTCTTC. Its translation is CASSLLAGGTLNEQFF.

The CDR3 sequence is CASSKGRMNTEAFF. CDR3 coding DNA: TGTGCCAGCAGCAAGGGACGGATGAACACTGAAGCTTTCTTT. The rearrangement joins TRBV6-1 to TRBJ1-1, with TRBD1 as a possible D gene (5 bases). The CDR3 is 14 residues long. CDR1 MNHNS and CDR2 SASEGT come from the germline V gene. Trimming removed 6 bases at V and 0 bases at J, with 11 bases between.